This is a list of T cell receptor beta chains from one sample in a study of blood T cell repertoires in COVID-19. The repertoire was sequenced with immunoSEQ multiplex PCR; TCRdb's copy has only in-frame clones and lacks some. The sample holds fewer than 300,000 clones, roughly nine tenths seen once. Material for sequencing was peripheral blood. These receptors all stem from a woman aged 25 to 39 with COVID-19, enrolled during active disease. Both conserved end residues are part of each CDR3.

>TRBJ2-7|TRBV3-1/TRBV3-2
CASSPGPGLGSDEQYF
>TRBJ1-1|TRBV14
CASSHHRGPNTEAFF
>TRBJ1-2|TRBV2
CASSDVGGPVGYGYTF
>TRBJ1-3|TRBV10-3
CAISERGNSGNTIYF
>TRBJ1-3|TRBV11-2
CASSLDRGGISGNTIYF
>TRBJ1-5|TRBV5-1
CASSLVPGGNQPQHF
>TRBJ1-5|TRBV28
CASRRGGNQPQHF
>TRBJ2-2|TRBV11-2
CASSPQPGNRGSKELFF
>TRBJ1-2|TRBV24-1
CATSERQGAVDGYTF
>TRBJ2-7|TRBV4-1
CASSHLSGTSYEQYF
>TRBJ2-5|TRBV5-5
CASSWGDGETQYF
>TRBJ2-7|TRBV5-4
CASSLDTSGLYEQYF
>TRBJ1-5|TRBV2
CASSVVPRGDQPQHF
>TRBJ2-5|TRBV5-6
CASSLWGRKGGETQYF
>TRBJ1-2|TRBV7-8
CASRDYYGYTF
>TRBJ1-5|TRBV6-6
CASGLTGAEQPQHF
>TRBJ1-6|TRBV3-1/TRBV3-2
CASNLDRDNSPLHF
>TRBJ2-7|TRBV3-1/TRBV3-2
CASSQGPSGLASGEQYF
>TRBJ2-2|TRBV4-2
CASTTVGLAHIRNTGELFF
>TRBJ1-2|TRBV4-2
CASSQDRTVYGYTF
>TRBJ1-1|TRBV5-1
CASSLGAGSGFF
>TRBJ1-2|TRBV28
CASSLGQFNYGYTF
>TRBJ1-1|TRBV10-2
CASSESGTGFGTEAFF
>TRBJ1-1|TRBV5-8
CASSPKNTEAFF
>TRBJ2-1|TRBV11-3
CASSLMGQDNEQFF
>TRBJ2-1|TRBV19
CATERAGVGNEQFF
>TRBJ2-3|TRBV7-2
CASSLGREPANTQYF
>TRBJ2-5|TRBV3-1/TRBV3-2
CASSLGTSDHQETQYF
>TRBJ1-6|TRBV7-8
CASSLGRAGNNSPLHF
>TRBJ2-2|TRBV4-2
CASSQDVAGEGPGELFF
>TRBJ1-2|TRBV3-1/TRBV3-2
CASSQGDWSTF
>TRBJ2-7|TRBV5-5
CASSLTSGYEQYF
>TRBJ1-2|TRBV30
CAWSVTATNYGYTF
>TRBJ1-2|TRBV5-1
CASSPLGDRNGYTF
>TRBJ2-5|TRBV4-1
CASSQYPADWEETQYF
>TRBJ2-1|TRBV5-4
CASSPPGTAYNEQFF
>TRBJ2-1|TRBV6-2/TRBV6-3
CASSKNSALAHGEQFF
>TRBJ2-7|TRBV2
CASSGNARVGIYEQYF
>TRBJ1-1|TRBV19
CASTHRRENTEAFF
>TRBJ1-1|TRBV7-6
CASSSDTQTEAFF
>TRBJ2-3|TRBV5-1
CASSLPRLEVPDTQYF
>TRBJ2-1|TRBV9
CASSPRRPQGSYNEQFF
>TRBJ2-7|TRBV2
CASGTGTYEQYF
>TRBJ2-2|TRBV11-2
CASSLRRERGTGELFF
>TRBJ2-7|TRBV19
CASSIAGGRAYEQYF
>TRBJ2-7|TRBV15
CATSNEGVSSYEQYF
>TRBJ2-7|TRBV5-4
CASSSGRGDEQYF
>TRBJ1-2|TRBV7-2
CASSLGQGNTLYGYTF
>TRBJ1-2|TRBV6-5
CASSYGTGAIYGYTF
>TRBJ1-5|TRBV3-1/TRBV3-2
CASSQLAGEQPQHF
>TRBJ2-7|TRBV27
CASGDSLSYEQYF
>TRBJ1-2|TRBV19
CASSTLGQGTNYGYTF
>TRBJ2-1|TRBV7-6
CASSFTSGGSSYNEQFF